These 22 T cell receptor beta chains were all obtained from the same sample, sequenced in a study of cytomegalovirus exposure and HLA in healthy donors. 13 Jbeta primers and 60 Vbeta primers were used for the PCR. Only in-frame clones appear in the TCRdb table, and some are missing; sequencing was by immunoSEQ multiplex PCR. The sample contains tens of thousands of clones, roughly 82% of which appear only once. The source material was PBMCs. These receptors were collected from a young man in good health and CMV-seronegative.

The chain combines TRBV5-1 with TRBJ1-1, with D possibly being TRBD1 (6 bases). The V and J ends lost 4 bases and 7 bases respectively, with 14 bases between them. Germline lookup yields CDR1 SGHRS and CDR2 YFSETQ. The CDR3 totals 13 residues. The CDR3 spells CASSLPAGDEAFF. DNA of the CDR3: TGCGCCAGCAGCCTCCCTGCAGGGGATGAAGCTTTCTTT.

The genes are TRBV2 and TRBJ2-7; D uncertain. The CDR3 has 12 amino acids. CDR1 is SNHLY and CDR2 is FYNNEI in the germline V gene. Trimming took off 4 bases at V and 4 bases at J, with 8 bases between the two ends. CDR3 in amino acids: CASSGESYEQYF. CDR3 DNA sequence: TGTGCCAGCAGTGGAGAGTCTTACGAGCAGTACTTC.

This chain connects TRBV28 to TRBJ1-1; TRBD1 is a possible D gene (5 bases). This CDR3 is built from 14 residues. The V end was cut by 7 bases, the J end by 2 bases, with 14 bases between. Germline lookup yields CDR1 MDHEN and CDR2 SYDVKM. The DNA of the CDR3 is TGTGCCAGCAATCGCAAGGGGATCAACACTGAAGCTTTCTTT. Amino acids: CASNRKGINTEAFF.

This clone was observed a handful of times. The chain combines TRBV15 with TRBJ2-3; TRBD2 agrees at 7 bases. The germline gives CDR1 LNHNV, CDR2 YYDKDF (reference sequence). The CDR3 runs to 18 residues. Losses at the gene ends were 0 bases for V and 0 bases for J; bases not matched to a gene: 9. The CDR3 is CATSRDRLAATSTDTQYF. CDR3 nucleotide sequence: TGTGCCACCAGCAGAGATCGTCTAGCGGCGACTAGCACAGATACGCAGTATTTT.

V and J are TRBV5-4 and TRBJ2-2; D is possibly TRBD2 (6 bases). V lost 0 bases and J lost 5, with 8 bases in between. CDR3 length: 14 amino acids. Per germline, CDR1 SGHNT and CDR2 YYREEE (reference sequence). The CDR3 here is CASSLGGGTGELFF. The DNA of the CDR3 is TGTGCCAGCAGCTTGGGTGGGGGGACCGGGGAGCTGTTTTTT.

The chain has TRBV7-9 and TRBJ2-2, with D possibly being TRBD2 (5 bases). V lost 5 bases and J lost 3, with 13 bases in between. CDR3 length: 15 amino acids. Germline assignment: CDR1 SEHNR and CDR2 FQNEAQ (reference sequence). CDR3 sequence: CASSKVLGDTGELFF. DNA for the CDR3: TGTGCCAGCAGCAAGGTTCTCGGGGACACCGGGGAGCTGTTTTTT.

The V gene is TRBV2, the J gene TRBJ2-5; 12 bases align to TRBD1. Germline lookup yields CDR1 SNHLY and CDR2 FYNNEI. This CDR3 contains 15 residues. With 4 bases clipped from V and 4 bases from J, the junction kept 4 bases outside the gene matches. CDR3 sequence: CASSAGTGGRETQYF. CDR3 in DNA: TGTGCCAGCAGTGCGGGGACAGGGGGCAGAGAGACCCAGTACTTC.

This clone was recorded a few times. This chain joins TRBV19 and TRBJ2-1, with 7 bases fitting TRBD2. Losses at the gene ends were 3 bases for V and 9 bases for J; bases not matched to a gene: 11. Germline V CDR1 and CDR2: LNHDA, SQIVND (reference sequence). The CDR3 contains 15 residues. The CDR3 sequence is CASSIRTNGGSEQFF. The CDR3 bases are TGTGCCAGTAGTATTAGGACCAATGGCGGGAGTGAGCAGTTCTTC.

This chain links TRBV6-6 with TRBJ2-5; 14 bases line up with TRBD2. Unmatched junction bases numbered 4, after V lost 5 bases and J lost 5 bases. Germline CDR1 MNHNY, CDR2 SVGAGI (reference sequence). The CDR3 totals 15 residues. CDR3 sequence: CASSEGLAGAETQYF. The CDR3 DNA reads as TGTGCCAGCAGTGAGGGACTAGCGGGGGCGGAGACCCAGTACTTC.

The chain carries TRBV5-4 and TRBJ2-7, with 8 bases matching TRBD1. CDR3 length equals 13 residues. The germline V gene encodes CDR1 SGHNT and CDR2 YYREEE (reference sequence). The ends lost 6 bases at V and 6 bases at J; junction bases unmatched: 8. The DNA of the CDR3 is TGTGCCAGCACGAAGACAGGGGCTCGCGAGCAGTACTTC. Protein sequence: CASTKTGAREQYF.

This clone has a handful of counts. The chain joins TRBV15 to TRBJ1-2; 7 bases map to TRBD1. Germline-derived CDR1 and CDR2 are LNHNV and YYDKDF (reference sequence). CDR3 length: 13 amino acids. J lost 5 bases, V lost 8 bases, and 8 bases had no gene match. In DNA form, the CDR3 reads TGTGCCACCTCAGGGGGAGGAGGGTATGGCTACACCTTC. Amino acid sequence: CATSGGGGYGYTF.

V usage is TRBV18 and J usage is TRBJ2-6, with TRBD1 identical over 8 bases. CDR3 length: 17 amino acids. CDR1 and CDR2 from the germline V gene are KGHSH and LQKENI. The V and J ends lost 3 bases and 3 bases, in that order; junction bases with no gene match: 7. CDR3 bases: TGTGCCAGCTCACCGAGACAGGGGTTCAATGGGGCCAACGTCCTGACTTTC. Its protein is CASSPRQGFNGANVLTF.

DNA for the CDR3: TGTGCCAGTCAGAGGACCCCCGGGACTAGCGGGAGAATAACCGGGGAGCTGTTTTTT. It is translated as CASQRTPGTSGRITGELFF. The chain carries TRBV5-6 and TRBJ2-2; 14 bases map to TRBD2. Germline loops: CDR1 SGHDT, CDR2 YYEEEE. V lost 8 bases, J lost 5 bases, and 17 bases stayed unmatched. The CDR3 spans 19 residues.

CDR3 coding DNA: TGTGCCAGTAACGAGGGAACCTTCCAAGAGACCCAGTACTTC. Protein sequence: CASNEGTFQETQYF. The chain recombines TRBV19 with TRBJ2-5, with TRBD2 as a possible D gene (5 bases). V lost 7 bases and J 1 base, leaving 13 bases between the germline ends. Germline V gene sequence: CDR1 LNHDA, CDR2 SQIVND (reference sequence). The CDR3 totals 14 residues.

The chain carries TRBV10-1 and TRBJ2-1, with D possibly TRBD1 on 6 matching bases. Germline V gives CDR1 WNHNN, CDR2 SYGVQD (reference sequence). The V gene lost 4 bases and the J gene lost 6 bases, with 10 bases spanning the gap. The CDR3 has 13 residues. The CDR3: CASSGRTANEQFF. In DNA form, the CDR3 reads TGCGCCAGCAGTGGACGGACAGCCAATGAGCAGTTCTTC.

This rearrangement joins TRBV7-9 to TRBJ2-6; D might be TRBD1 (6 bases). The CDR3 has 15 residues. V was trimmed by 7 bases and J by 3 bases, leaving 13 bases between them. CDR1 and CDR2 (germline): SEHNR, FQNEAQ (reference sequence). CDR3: CASTRGADGANVLTF. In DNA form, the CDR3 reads TGTGCCAGCACCAGGGGAGCGGATGGGGCCAACGTCCTGACTTTC.

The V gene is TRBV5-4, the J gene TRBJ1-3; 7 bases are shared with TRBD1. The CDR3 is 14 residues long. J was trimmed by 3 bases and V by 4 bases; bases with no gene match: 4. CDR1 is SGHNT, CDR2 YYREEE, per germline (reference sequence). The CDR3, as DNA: TGTGCCAGCAGCCTGGCAGGGGGTGGAAACACCATATATTTT. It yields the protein CASSLAGGGNTIYF.

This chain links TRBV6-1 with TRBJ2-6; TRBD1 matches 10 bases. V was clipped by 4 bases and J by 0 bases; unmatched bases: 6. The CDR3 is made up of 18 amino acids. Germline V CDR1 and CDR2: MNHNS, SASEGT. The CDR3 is CASSGRDRGGSGANVLTF. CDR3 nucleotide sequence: TGTGCCAGCAGTGGCCGGGACAGGGGCGGCTCTGGGGCCAACGTCCTGACTTTC.

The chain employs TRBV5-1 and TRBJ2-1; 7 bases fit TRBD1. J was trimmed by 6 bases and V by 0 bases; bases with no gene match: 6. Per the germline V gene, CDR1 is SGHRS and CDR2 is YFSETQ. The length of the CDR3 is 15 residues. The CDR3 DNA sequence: TGCGCCAGCAGCTTGGGTCTGGACAGGTTCAATGAGCAGTTCTTC. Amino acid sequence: CASSLGLDRFNEQFF.

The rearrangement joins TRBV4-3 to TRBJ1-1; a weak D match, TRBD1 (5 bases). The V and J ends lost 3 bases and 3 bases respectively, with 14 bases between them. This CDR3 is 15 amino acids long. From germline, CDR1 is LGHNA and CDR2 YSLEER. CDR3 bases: TGCGCCAGCAGCCAGGCCGGGACGGGGGACACTGAAGCTTTCTTT. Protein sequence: CASSQAGTGDTEAFF.

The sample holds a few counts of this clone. In DNA, the CDR3 is TGTGCCAGCAGTTTATACCTCTGGGGAGATCCGGCCCCGGGGAACTACGAGCAGTACTTC. This sequence encodes CASSLYLWGDPAPGNYEQYF. The rearrangement links TRBV27 to TRBJ2-7; D might be TRBD2 (5 bases). V was clipped by 1 base and J by 3 bases, with 28 bases between them. The CDR3 is 20 amino acids. Germline assignment: CDR1 MNHEY and CDR2 SMNVEV (reference sequence).

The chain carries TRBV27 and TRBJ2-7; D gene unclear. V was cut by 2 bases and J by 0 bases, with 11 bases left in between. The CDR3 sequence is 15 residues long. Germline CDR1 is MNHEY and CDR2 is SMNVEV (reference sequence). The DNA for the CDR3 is TGTGCCAGCAGTTTAAGTCCGCGAAGCTCCTACGAGCAGTACTTC. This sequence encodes CASSLSPRSSYEQYF.